This is a list of T cell receptor beta chains from one sample in a study of Graves' ophthalmopathy and Graves' hyperthyroidism. MiXCR, run by TCRdb on the multiplex PCR reads, gives a single entry per CDR3 protein. The sample holds approximately 640,000 distinct CDR3 sequences; about two fifths are singletons and the top ten take more than 3%. The specimen sequenced was peripheral blood. These receptors were taken from an adult man with Graves' ophthalmopathy. The CDR3 runs from the conserved cysteine through the conserved F or W. Each record gives: CDR3 DNA, CDR3 protein, V gene, clone size, J gene, D gene. The D gene is left open where the match is weak. Where a row states a size, it is once, few, many or the class of an expanded clone; other rows omit it.

TGTGCCAGCAGCCCCGGCAGCGGGGCGACCGGGGAGCTGTTTTTT | CASSPGSGATGELFF | TRBV7-9 | . | TRBJ2-2 | TRBD2
TGTGCCAGCAGCGTATTCAGGGATAATTCACCCCTCCACTTT | CASSVFRDNSPLHF | TRBV9 | many | TRBJ1-6 | .
TGTGCCAGTAGTGGCGGATTCCAAGAGACCCAGTACTTC | CASSGGFQETQYF | TRBV19 | . | TRBJ2-5 | .
TGTGCCAGCAGTGAAGGGGACAGTTCCTCTGGGGCCAACGTCCTGACTTTC | CASSEGDSSSGANVLTF | TRBV2 | . | TRBJ2-6 | TRBD1
TGTGCCAGCAGCTGGAATCAGGGGGTATGGAGGGATGGCTACACCTTC | CASSWNQGVWRDGYTF | TRBV5-6 | few | TRBJ1-2 | TRBD1
TGTGCCTGGAGTTTAAACGGGGCTTCACCCCTCCACTTT | CAWSLNGASPLHF | TRBV11-1 | . | TRBJ1-6 | .
TGTGCCAGTAGTCTAGGCGACAGGGTAGGCGAAAAACTGTTTTTT | CASSLGDRVGEKLFF | TRBV19 | few | TRBJ1-4 | TRBD1
TGTGCCACCAGTGACTCAGGGAATCAGCCCCAGCATTTT | CATSDSGNQPQHF | TRBV24-1 | . | TRBJ1-5 | .
TGCAGCGTTTCCCCCTCAGGCGAGACCCAGTACTTC | CSVSPSGETQYF | TRBV29-1 | . | TRBJ2-5 | .
TGCAGCGTTGAAGATTCCGGGACAGCATATGGCTACACCTTC | CSVEDSGTAYGYTF | TRBV29-1 | . | TRBJ1-2 | TRBD1
TGTGCCAGCAGTAGAGGGGGACAGAACCTGGAGCAGTACTTC | CASSRGGQNLEQYF | TRBV7-9 | . | TRBJ2-7 | TRBD1
TGTGCCAGCAGCTTTCGCCAACCCACCGATGGCTACACCTTC | CASSFRQPTDGYTF | TRBV7-8 | many | TRBJ1-2 | .
TGTGCCAGTAACTACGAGCAGTACTTC | CASNYEQYF | TRBV7-9 | few | TRBJ2-7 | .
TGTGCCAGCAACACGCCGGGACAGCAAGAGACCCAGTACTTC | CASNTPGQQETQYF | TRBV12-3/TRBV12-4 | many | TRBJ2-5 | TRBD1
TGTGCCAGCAGCTTAGGGTACAGGCCGAACACTGAAGCTTTCTTT | CASSLGYRPNTEAFF | TRBV13 | many | TRBJ1-1 | .
TGTGCCAGCAGCCACGACCCGGGACAGCCGCGGAGGGAGTCGGGCTACACCTTC | CASSHDPGQPRRESGYTF | TRBV7-8 | many | TRBJ1-2 | TRBD1
TGTGCCAGCATCTCGAGGATGGACAGGAATGAAAAACTGTTTTTT | CASISRMDRNEKLFF | TRBV6-1 | many | TRBJ1-4 | TRBD1
TGCGCCAGCAGCTTGGCCGTAGGGGTTATGGCGGGAGAGCGCTACGAGCAGTACTTC | CASSLAVGVMAGERYEQYF | TRBV25-1 | . | TRBJ2-7 | TRBD2
TGTGCCAGCAGCAACCTTAGGGGACTGCAAGCTTTCTTT | CASSNLRGLQAFF | TRBV10-3 | . | TRBJ1-1 | .
TGCAGCGTTGGACTAGCGGGAGGGCAAGAGACCCAGTACTTC | CSVGLAGGQETQYF | TRBV29-1 | large | TRBJ2-5 | TRBD2
TGTGCCAGCAGCTTGTTTATGGATCCCGGGGAGCTGTTTTTT | CASSLFMDPGELFF | TRBV7-6 | many | TRBJ2-2 | .
TGTGCCTGGAGCCCAGGGGATAGTTACACTGAAGCTTTCTTT | CAWSPGDSYTEAFF | TRBV19 | . | TRBJ1-1 | .
TGCAGTGCTAGAGTACACTATGGCTACACCTTC | CSARVHYGYTF | TRBV20-1 | many | TRBJ1-2 | .
TGTGCCAGCAGCTTAACGGAAACAGGGGGGGCTGAAGCTTTCTTT | CASSLTETGGAEAFF | TRBV9 | . | TRBJ1-1 | TRBD1
TGTGCCATCAGTGAGGTCAGGGGTGAGCAGTACTTC | CAISEVRGEQYF | TRBV10-3 | . | TRBJ2-7 | .
TGTGCCACCAGTGATGGGGGGGACAGCAATCAGCCCCAGCATTTT | CATSDGGDSNQPQHF | TRBV24-1 | many | TRBJ1-5 | .
TGTGCCAGCAGCTTGTTACGGGGGCAAGACTACGAGCAGTACTTC | CASSLLRGQDYEQYF | TRBV7-8 | . | TRBJ2-7 | .
TGTGCCAGCAGTTCGGAAAAACTGTTTTTT | CASSSEKLFF | TRBV2 | many | TRBJ1-4 | .
TGCGCCAGCAGCTTTCCCCAGGGTAGGGTTAGCTCTGGGGCCAACGTCCTGACTTTC | CASSFPQGRVSSGANVLTF | TRBV5-1 | few | TRBJ2-6 | .
TGTGCCATCAGTGAGCGGCCAGGGACGGTTTCGGGTGAAGCTTTCTTT | CAISERPGTVSGEAFF | TRBV10-3 | many | TRBJ1-1 | .
TGTGCCAGCAGCTACGGGACTAGCGGGGAGACCCAGTACTTC | CASSYGTSGETQYF | TRBV7-9 | many | TRBJ2-5 | TRBD2
TGTGCCAGCAGTTTTAATCGGGGGTTCGGCTACACCTTC | CASSFNRGFGYTF | TRBV12-3/TRBV12-4 | many | TRBJ1-2 | .
TGTGCCAGTAGTATAGTTTACGGACCATTCTACGAGCAGTACTTC | CASSIVYGPFYEQYF | TRBV19 | . | TRBJ2-7 | .
TGCGCCAGCAGCCAAGAACAGGGGGGTTATGAGCAGTTCTTC | CASSQEQGGYEQFF | TRBV11-2 | . | TRBJ2-1 | TRBD1
TGTGCCAGCAGTGAATCAAACAGGGCCACCGAAGCTTTCTTT | CASSESNRATEAFF | TRBV25-1 | . | TRBJ1-1 | .
TGCAGTGCTAGAGACCGCGTTTTGGGGGCGGACACTGAAGCTTTCTTT | CSARDRVLGADTEAFF | TRBV20-1 | many | TRBJ1-1 | .
TGTGCCAGCCGCTACAGCCGACAGGACAATTCACCCCTCCACTTT | CASRYSRQDNSPLHF | TRBV7-9 | many | TRBJ1-6 | .
TGTGCCAGCAGTTTGAGGACAAGTGAAAAACTGTTTTTT | CASSLRTSEKLFF | TRBV12-3/TRBV12-4 | many | TRBJ1-4 | .
TGTGCCAGCAGTGTAATCGGGAGCCCCCCGGGAGAGACCCAGTACTTC | CASSVIGSPPGETQYF | TRBV25-1 | . | TRBJ2-5 | .
TGTGCCAGCCGGGGGTTGGCTCGCGAGCAGTACTTC | CASRGLAREQYF | TRBV2 | many | TRBJ2-7 | .
TGCGCCAGCAGCCAAGATCCCTGGGGGACCTACGAGCAGTACTTC | CASSQDPWGTYEQYF | TRBV4-1 | . | TRBJ2-7 | .
TGTGCCATCAGTTGGGACAGTTCCTACGAGCAGTACTTC | CAISWDSSYEQYF | TRBV10-3 | . | TRBJ2-7 | TRBD1
TGTGCCAGCAGCATAGCGGGGGGGGTACAAGAGACCCAGTACTTC | CASSIAGGVQETQYF | TRBV7-2 | many | TRBJ2-5 | TRBD2
TGTGCCATCAGTGACTCCGGAAGGCCGGGCACCGAGCAGTACTTC | CAISDSGRPGTEQYF | TRBV10-3 | many | TRBJ2-7 | .
TGTGCCAGCTCACCGGAACCGGGACAGCAGTATGGCTACACCTTC | CASSPEPGQQYGYTF | TRBV25-1 | few | TRBJ1-2 | TRBD1